The 29 T cell receptor beta chains in this list originate from one sample, sequenced in a study of T-cell reconstitution after alpha-beta-depleted transplantation in children (dated by TCRdb to between 2015 and 2016). Library preparation used PCR. For sequencing, an Illumina HiSeq 2500 was employed. TCR library preparation used molecular barcoding, with unique molecular identifiers applied to normalize quantification of the TCRbeta repertoire. TCRdb took the public reads, trimmed them with fastp at Q25, ran MiXCR for clone calling and kept in-frame beta chains. Every entry covers one CDR3 protein and lists the most common genes and DNA from its rows. Recorded for this sample are 200,000 to 250,000 distinct CDR3 sequences; roughly 10% of them occurred a single time. About 6.2% of the sample comes from the top ten. The specimen comprised PBMCs from the stem cell graft donor, sampled from the stem cell graft. The receptors were gathered from a human donor who donated a stem cell graft to a child with acute lymphoblastic leukemia.

This clonotype has a handful of counts. CDR3 region: CASSLGGSIFDYTF. In DNA, the CDR3 is TGCGCCAGCAGCTTGGGGGGCTCCATTTTTGACTACACCTTC. V is TRBV5-1 and J is TRBJ1-2; the D gene is possibly TRBD1 (5 bases). V was clipped by 0 bases and J by 10 bases, with 16 bases between them. The CDR3 runs to 14 residues. Per germline, CDR1 SGHRS and CDR2 YFSETQ.

This clonotype was found many times. The chain joins TRBV3-1 to TRBJ1-1; D is unclear. Trimming took 4 bases from V and 2 from J, leaving 14 bases between them. Germline V gives CDR1 LGHDT, CDR2 YNNKEL (reference sequence). This CDR3 spans 15 amino acids. The CDR3 protein is CASSLRRRGNTEAFF. CDR3 DNA sequence: TGTGCCAGCAGCCTTCGAAGGAGAGGAAACACTGAAGCTTTCTTT.

This clonotype was seen at least ten times. The genes are TRBV6-4 and TRBJ2-3; TRBD2 matches at 9 bases. The CDR3 runs to 14 residues. The germline V gene encodes CDR1 MRHNA and CDR2 SNTAGT. The trim removed 4 bases at V and 1 base at J, leaving 0 bases unmatched. The CDR3 loop is CASSVAGGTDTQYF. The CDR3 bases are TGTGCCAGCAGTGTAGCGGGGGGCACAGATACGCAGTATTTT.

The rearrangement links TRBV6-4 to TRBJ2-4, with 12 bases aligning to TRBD2. Trimming removed 2 bases from V and 0 bases from J; junction bases left unmatched: 14. The length of the CDR3 is 21 residues. Per the germline V gene, CDR1 is MRHNA and CDR2 is SNTAGT. The DNA of the CDR3 is TGTGCCAGCAGTGACCAGACTAGCGGGGGACCGTCTAGATTAGCCAAAAACATTCAGTACTTC. This gives the protein CASSDQTSGGPSRLAKNIQYF.

This clonotype was observed many times. The CDR3 region has the DNA TGCGCCAGCAGCTTGGGTCAGGGGTCGTGGAGGGAGACCCAGTACTTC. Encoded protein: CASSLGQGSWRETQYF. J is TRBJ2-5 and V is TRBV5-1; possible D gene TRBD1, 6 bases. The germline V gene encodes CDR1 SGHRS and CDR2 YFSETQ. CDR3 length: 16 amino acids. V was shortened by 0 bases and J by 5 bases, with 17 bases between the two germline ends. Based on the CDR3 plus reference TRBV5-1 and TRBJ2-5, the full variable domain is KAGVTQTPRYLIKTRGQQVTLSCSPISGHRSVSWYQQTPGQGLQFLFEYFSETQRNKGNFPGRFSGRQFSNSRSEMNVSTLELGDSALYLCASSLGQGSWRETQYFGPGTRLLVL.

This clonotype has ten or more counts. This chain joins TRBV10-3 and TRBJ2-1; possible D gene TRBD1, 6 bases. CDR3 size: 15 residues. Trimming removed 5 bases at V and 7 bases at J, with 18 bases between. The germline gives CDR1 ENHRY, CDR2 SYGVKD. CDR3 nucleotides: TGTGCCATCAGTACACCGACAGGAGGTTCTAATGAGCAGTTCTTC. Amino acid sequence: CAISTPTGGSNEQFF.

The V and J genes are TRBV27 and TRBJ2-1; D is perhaps TRBD2 (6 bases). The CDR3 totals 11 residues. Trimming took off 5 bases at V and 8 bases at J, with 7 bases between the two ends. CDR1 and CDR2 (germline): MNHEY, SMNVEV (reference sequence). The CDR3 DNA reads TGTGCCAGCAGTCGCGGGGATGAGCAGTTCTTC. Residues: CASSRGDEQFF.

J is TRBJ1-2 and V is TRBV5-1; D uncertain. Between the trimmed V and J ends, which lost 4 bases and 3 bases, there was a span of 13 bases. This CDR3 has 14 amino acids. Germline CDR1 SGHRS, CDR2 YFSETQ. As DNA, the CDR3 is TGCGCCAGCAGCCCGGACGGCCGATACTATGGCTACACCTTC. It encodes CASSPDGRYYGYTF. The full variable domain, rest sourced from reference TRBV5-1 and TRBJ1-2, is KAGVTQTPRYLIKTRGQQVTLSCSPISGHRSVSWYQQTPGQGLQFLFEYFSETQRNKGNFPGRFSGRQFSNSRSEMNVSTLELGDSALYLCASSPDGRYYGYTFGSGTRLTVV.

The table lists this clonotype with many counts. The chain has TRBV5-1 and TRBJ1-5; 7 bases are a match to TRBD1. Per the germline V gene, CDR1 is SGHRS and CDR2 is YFSETQ. The CDR3 has 15 residues. J gave up 3 bases and V 0 bases, and 3 bases lay outside the gene matches. The DNA of the CDR3 is TGCGCCAGCAGCTTGGCGGGACAGCTCAATCAGCCCCAGCATTTT. Encoded protein: CASSLAGQLNQPQHF.

This chain uses TRBV29-1 with TRBJ2-5; D remains ambiguous. Germline-derived CDR1 and CDR2 are SQVTM and ANQGSEA. This CDR3 is 16 amino acids long. Trimming cost V 0 bases and J 5 bases, with 19 bases left between them. The chain's CDR3 is CSVEDRPSGVSETQYF. CDR3 coding DNA: TGCAGCGTTGAAGACCGGCCCAGTGGGGTATCGGAGACCCAGTACTTC.

The V and J genes are TRBV2 and TRBJ1-2, with D hard to call. With 3 bases removed from V and 1 base from J, the gap between germline ends came to 6 bases. This CDR3 spans 13 amino acids. Germline V lookup: CDR1 SNHLY, CDR2 FYNNEI. CDR3 DNA: TGTGCCAGCAGTGACGGTGTTAACTATGGCTACACCTTC. As protein: CASSDGVNYGYTF.

The rearrangement uses TRBV7-2 and TRBJ2-1, with 12 bases identical to TRBD1. V was pared by 3 bases and J by 7 bases, with 4 bases of the junction left unmatched. This CDR3 is 15 amino acids long. The germline gives CDR1 SGHTA, CDR2 FQGNSA. The CDR3 coding sequence is TGTGCCAGCAGCTTCGGGACAGGGGGCTGGAATGAGCAGTTCTTC. It encodes CASSFGTGGWNEQFF.

With respect to this clonotype: A much larger clone sits a single nucleotide away, making a read error possible. The CDR3 carries no conserved terminal phenylalanine or tryptophan, so it likely arises from a read error. This chain joins TRBV19 and TRBJ1-5, with D possibly TRBD1 on 5 matching bases. Per germline, CDR1 LNHDA and CDR2 SQIVND (reference sequence). The CDR3 covers 14 residues. V was pared by 6 bases and J by 6 bases, with 15 bases between. As DNA, the CDR3 is TGTGCCAGTAGCGGGACTTTCGCCGGTCAGCCCCAGCATTAT. Its protein product is CASSGTFAGQPQHY.

This clonotype came up a few times. The chain has TRBV12-3 or TRBV12-4 and TRBJ2-1; tentative D call: TRBD2 (6 bases). This CDR3 has 15 residues. Deletions cut 4 bases from V and 9 bases from J, with 19 bases between. The CDR3 sequence is CASSSGLRRLGEQFF. CDR3 sequence (DNA): TGTGCCAGCAGTTCGGGACTTAGACGGTTGGGTGAGCAGTTCTTC.

This clonotype was observed a handful of times. This CDR3 reads CASRPRFLAGGTDTQYF. CDR3 in DNA: TGTGCCAGCAGACCCCGGTTTTTGGCGGGGGGCACAGATACGCAGTATTTT. The J gene is TRBJ2-3, the V gene TRBV2, with 7 bases matching TRBD2. Germline lookup yields CDR1 SNHLY and CDR2 FYNNEI. This CDR3 is built from 17 residues. With 6 bases clipped from V and 1 base from J, the junction kept 13 bases outside the gene matches.

This clonotype was seen ten or more times. The chain couples TRBV4-3 to TRBJ2-1; a possible D gene is TRBD1 (5 bases). Trimming left V 2 bases short and J 9 bases short, with 23 bases between. Germline V gene lookup returns CDR1 LGHNA and CDR2 YSLEER. This CDR3 region has 17 residues. In nucleotides, the CDR3 is TGCGCCAGCAGCCAACCAAGTACGCCAGGGCCTTCCGGTGAGCAGTTCTTC. This encodes CASSQPSTPGPSGEQFF.

This clonotype came up a few times. The J gene is TRBJ2-5, the V gene TRBV5-1; TRBD2 agrees at 12 bases. V was clipped by 4 bases and J by 2 bases; unmatched bases: 3. The CDR3 totals 15 residues. The germline CDR1 and CDR2 sequences are SGHRS and YFSETQ. The CDR3 region has the DNA TGCGCCAGCAGCCGGACTAGCGGGGCTCAAGAGACCCAGTACTTC. This translates into CASSRTSGAQETQYF.

The chain employs TRBV20-1 and TRBJ2-2, with no clear D. CDR3 length equals 15 residues. Germline V gene data show CDR1 as DFQATT and CDR2 as SNEGSKA (reference sequence). The germline V and J ends were trimmed by 1 base and 4 bases, with 13 bases remaining between them. The CDR3 DNA reads as TGCAGTGCTAGAGTCGTAGGCAGCATCACCGGGGAGCTGTTTTTT. Protein: CSARVVGSITGELFF.

This clonotype was seen more than once but under ten times. The gene calls are TRBV18 and TRBJ1-1; 8 bases match TRBD1. The junction had 9 bases not matched to a gene; V was cut back by 6 bases and J by 3 bases. CDR1 and CDR2 from the germline V gene are KGHSH and LQKENI. CDR3 size: 15 residues. CDR3 in DNA: TGTGCCAGCTCTCTTGATACAGGGGGGGACACTGAAGCTTTCTTT. It is translated as CASSLDTGGDTEAFF.

This clonotype occurred a few times. The DNA for the CDR3 is TGTGCCAGCAGCTTAGTAGTCCAGACTAGCGGGGGGGCCTACGAGCAGTACTTC. Amino acid sequence: CASSLVVQTSGGAYEQYF. V and J are TRBV11-2 and TRBJ2-7; 14 bases fit TRBD2. The CDR3 totals 18 residues. The V gene end was trimmed by 1 base and the J gene end by 2 bases; junction bases not matched to a gene: 7. Germline CDR1 and CDR2: SGHAT and FQNNGV.

In its sample, this clonotype was seen a few times. J is TRBJ1-5 and V is TRBV5-6; D remains ambiguous. CDR1 and CDR2 from the germline V gene are SGHDT and YYEEEE. V gave up 0 bases and J gave up 9 bases, with 7 bases separating them. The CDR3 loop spans 12 amino acids. DNA of the CDR3: TGTGCCAGCAGCTTGGTTTTAGGGCCCCAGCATTTT. Residues: CASSLVLGPQHF.

This clonotype was recorded many times. J is TRBJ2-7 and V is TRBV11-2; D is undetermined. The CDR3 length is 15 residues. The germline V and J ends were trimmed by 2 bases and 0 bases, with 11 bases remaining between them. The germline CDR1 and CDR2 sequences are SGHAT and FQNNGV. CDR3 coding DNA: TGTGCCAGCAGCTTATTGTTGGGGTCCTCCTACGAGCAGTACTTC. Its protein is CASSLLLGSSYEQYF.

CDR3 bases: TGTGCCAGCAGGACCGAGACTCCGTCGGGGGAGCTGTTTTTT. This translates into CASRTETPSGELFF. V gene TRBV12-3 or TRBV12-4 combines with J gene TRBJ2-2; no firm D call. The germline V and J ends were trimmed by 6 bases and 8 bases, with 16 bases remaining between them. This CDR3 has 14 amino acids.

V gene TRBV15 combines with J gene TRBJ2-3; weak D call: TRBD1 (6 bases). V lost 8 bases to trimming and J lost 2 bases, with 11 bases between them. CDR3 length: 13 residues. Per germline, CDR1 LNHNV and CDR2 YYDKDF (reference sequence). This chain's CDR3 is CATSDRLTDTQYF. In DNA, the CDR3 is TGTGCCACCTCCGACAGGCTCACAGATACGCAGTATTTT.

The gene calls are TRBV10-3 and TRBJ2-1, with TRBD1 identical over 11 bases. The CDR3 spans 15 residues. The V gene end was trimmed by 9 bases and the J gene end by 9 bases; junction bases not matched to a gene: 13. Looked up from germline, CDR1 is ENHRY and CDR2 is SYGVKD. Here the CDR3 reads CAIDKVDRGRSEQFF. DNA of the CDR3: TGTGCCATAGACAAAGTGGACAGGGGGCGCAGTGAGCAGTTCTTC.

The rearrangement uses TRBV27 and TRBJ2-2; 8 positions match TRBD1. CDR3 length equals 15 residues. V gave up 4 bases and J gave up 6 bases; unmatched junction bases: 7. Germline CDR1 MNHEY, CDR2 SMNVEV (reference sequence). The DNA of the CDR3 is TGTGCCAGCAGTTCCCGCCCAGGGGGCCCCGGGGAGCTGTTTTTT. Protein product: CASSSRPGGPGELFF.

This chain joins TRBV2 and TRBJ1-5, with D perhaps TRBD1 (5 bases). CDR3 length: 14 amino acids. Per germline, CDR1 SNHLY and CDR2 FYNNEI. The V end lost 3 bases, the J end lost 5 bases, and 11 bases lay between the germline ends. CDR3 sequence: CASSEGGGYQPQHF. The DNA of the CDR3 is TGTGCCAGCAGTGAGGGGGGAGGCTATCAGCCCCAGCATTTT.

This clonotype has a count of ten or more. The chain is built from TRBV10-3 and TRBJ2-7, with D hard to call. There are 12 residues in the CDR3. Germline CDR1 reads ENHRY; CDR2 reads SYGVKD. V was clipped by 5 bases and J by 6 bases, with 11 bases between them. The CDR3 sequence: CAISRTDVEQYF. The CDR3 DNA follows: TGTGCCATCAGTCGGACGGACGTCGAGCAGTACTTC.

The V gene is TRBV7-2, the J gene TRBJ1-1, with no clear D. CDR1 and CDR2 (germline): SGHTA, FQGNSA. V was shortened by 0 bases and J by 2 bases, with 10 bases between the two germline ends. The CDR3 has 15 residues. This CDR3 reads CASSLASGVNTEAFF. The DNA for the CDR3 is TGTGCCAGCAGCTTAGCGTCTGGGGTCAACACTGAAGCTTTCTTT.